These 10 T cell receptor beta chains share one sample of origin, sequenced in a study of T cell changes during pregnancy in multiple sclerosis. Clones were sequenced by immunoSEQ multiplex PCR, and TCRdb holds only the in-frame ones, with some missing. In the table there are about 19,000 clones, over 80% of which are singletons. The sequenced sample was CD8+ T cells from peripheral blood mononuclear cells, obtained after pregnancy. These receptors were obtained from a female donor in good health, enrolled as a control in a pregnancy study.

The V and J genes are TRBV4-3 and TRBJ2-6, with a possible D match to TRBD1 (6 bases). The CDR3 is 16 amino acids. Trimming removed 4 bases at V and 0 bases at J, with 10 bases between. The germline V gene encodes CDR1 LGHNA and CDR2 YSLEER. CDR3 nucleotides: TGCGCCAGCAGCCGCGAACAGGGCTCTGGGGCCAACGTCCTGACTTTC. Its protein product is CASSREQGSGANVLTF.

CDR3 in DNA: TGCAGCTCATCGGGACGGGAGGACTATGGCTACACCTTC. Protein: CSSSGREDYGYTF. V is TRBV29-1 and J is TRBJ1-2; D is perhaps TRBD1 (5 bases). V was trimmed by 8 bases and J by 3 bases, leaving 16 bases between them. The CDR3 runs 13 residues. The germline V gene has CDR1 SQVTM and CDR2 ANQGSEA.

CDR3 nucleotides: TGTGCCAGCAGCCACGGAGGCCTGTCTCACCCCACCGGGGAGCTGTTTTTT. Protein: CASSHGGLSHPTGELFF. V gene TRBV11-3 combines with J gene TRBJ2-2, with D perhaps TRBD2 (5 bases). CDR1 and CDR2 (germline): SGHNT, YENEEA. The ends were cut back, 5 bases at V and 4 bases at J, with 20 bases in the middle. This CDR3 contains 17 residues.

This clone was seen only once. The CDR3 DNA reads TGTGCCAGCAGCTTGGATTCGACAGGGAGAGAGACCCAGTACTTC. Residues: CASSLDSTGRETQYF. V is TRBV5-6 and J is TRBJ2-5, with 7 bases aligning to TRBD1. V gave up 0 bases and J gave up 4 bases; unmatched junction bases: 6. CDR1 is SGHDT, CDR2 YYEEEE, per germline. The CDR3 is 15 amino acids.

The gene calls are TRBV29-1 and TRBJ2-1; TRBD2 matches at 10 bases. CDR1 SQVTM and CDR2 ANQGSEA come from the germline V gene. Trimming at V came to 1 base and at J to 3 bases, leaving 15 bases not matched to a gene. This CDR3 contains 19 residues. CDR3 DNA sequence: TGCAGCGTTGAAGGGGTGTATGGAGCGGGGGGGCCTGTCTACAATGAGCAGTTCTTC. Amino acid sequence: CSVEGVYGAGGPVYNEQFF.

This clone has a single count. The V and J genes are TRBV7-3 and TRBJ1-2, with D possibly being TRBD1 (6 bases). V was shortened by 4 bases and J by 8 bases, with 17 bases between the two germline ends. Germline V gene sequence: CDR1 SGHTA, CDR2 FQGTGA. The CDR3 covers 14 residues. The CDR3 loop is CASSSGTGSEGYTF. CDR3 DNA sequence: TGTGCCAGCAGCTCTGGAACAGGGTCGGAAGGCTACACCTTC.

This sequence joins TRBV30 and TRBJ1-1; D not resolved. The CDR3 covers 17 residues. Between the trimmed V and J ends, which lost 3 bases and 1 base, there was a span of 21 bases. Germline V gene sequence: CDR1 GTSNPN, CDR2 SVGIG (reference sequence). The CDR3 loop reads CAWSPPGREVTNTEAFF. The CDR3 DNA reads TGTGCCTGGAGCCCCCCCGGGAGGGAGGTGACGAACACTGAAGCTTTCTTT.

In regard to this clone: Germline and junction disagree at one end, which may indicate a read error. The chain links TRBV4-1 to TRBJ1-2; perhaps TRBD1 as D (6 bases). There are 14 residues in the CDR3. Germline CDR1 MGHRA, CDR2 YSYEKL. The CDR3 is CASSQGPRGYGYTF. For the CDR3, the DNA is TGCGCCAGCAGTCAAGGTCCCAGGGGATATGGCTACACCTTC.

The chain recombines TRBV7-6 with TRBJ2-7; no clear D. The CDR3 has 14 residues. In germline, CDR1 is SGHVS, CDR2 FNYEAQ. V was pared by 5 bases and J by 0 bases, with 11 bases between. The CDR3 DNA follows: TGTGCCAGCAGCCCCGAGGTATCCTCCTACGAGCAGTACTTC. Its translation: CASSPEVSSYEQYF.

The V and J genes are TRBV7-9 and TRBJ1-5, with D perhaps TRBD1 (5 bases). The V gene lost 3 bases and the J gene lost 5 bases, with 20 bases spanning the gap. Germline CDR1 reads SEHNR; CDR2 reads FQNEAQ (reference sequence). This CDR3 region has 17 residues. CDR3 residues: CASSFDGGWGLDQPQHF. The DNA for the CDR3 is TGTGCCAGCAGCTTCGACGGGGGATGGGGTTTGGATCAGCCCCAGCATTTT.